The rows below give T cell receptor beta chains drawn from one sample of a study of OX40 agonist ivuxolimab in advanced cancers. Sequenced by immunoSEQ multiplex PCR; TCRdb stores in-frame clones only, minus some. Of fewer than 65,000 clones listed, roughly 80% were seen once; the top ten hold about 3.7%. Material: CD4+ or CD8+ T cells sorted from blood, obtained in a trial of the OX40 agonist ivuxolimab. The receptors originated from an adult with an advanced solid tumor such as melanoma, head and neck, liver or kidney cancer. Both conserved end residues are part of each CDR3. The D gene is left open where the match is weak. A row's size may be missing; if present it is once, few, many or a size class.

NA	TRBV7-7	TRBJ2-1	NA	TGTGCCAGCAGCTTAAAGGCGGGCTCCTACAATGAGCAGTTCTTC	CASSLKAGSYNEQFF
NA	TRBV7-9	TRBJ2-2	NA	TGTGCCAGCAGCTTCTACACCAACACCGGGGAGCTGTTTTTT	CASSFYTNTGELFF
TRBD1	TRBV5-1	TRBJ1-1	NA	TGCGCCAGCAGCTTTCTGCCGACAGGGGACGACACTGAAGCTTTCTTT	CASSFLPTGDDTEAFF
NA	TRBV9	TRBJ2-1	NA	TGTGCCAGCAGCGTAGCACCCTTCAAGAGCGACAATGAGCAGTTCTTC	CASSVAPFKSDNEQFF
TRBD1	TRBV18	TRBJ2-1	NA	TGTGCCAGCTCACCAGAACAGGGGTCCTACAATGAGCAGTTCTTC	CASSPEQGSYNEQFF
TRBD2	TRBV19	TRBJ2-3	NA	TGTGCCAGTAGTACCCATCTAGCGGGGGGGTTAGATACGCAGTATTTT	CASSTHLAGGLDTQYF
NA	TRBV19	TRBJ1-5	few	TGTGCCAGTTCATCACTCCGCAGCGGCAATCAGCCCCAGCATTTT	CASSSLRSGNQPQHF
TRBD2	TRBV7-3	TRBJ2-7	NA	TGTGCCAGCAGGCCCCTGGCGGGGGGCCCTATCTACGAGCAGTACTTC	CASRPLAGGPIYEQYF
NA	TRBV5-1	TRBJ2-6	NA	TGCGCCAGCAGCTTGGATGGCCAGGCGTTGTCCGGGGCCAACGTCCTGACTTTC	CASSLDGQALSGANVLTF
NA	TRBV29-1	TRBJ2-3	few	TGCTCCGGGACGAACACAGATACGCAGTATTTT	CSGTNTDTQYF
TRBD1	TRBV6-1	TRBJ2-7	NA	TGTGCCAGCAGTGAACGCTGGGACAGGGGCGAGCAGTACTTC	CASSERWDRGEQYF
NA	TRBV28	TRBJ2-1	NA	TGTGCCAGCAGTTTAGAGGGACCGGGTGAGCAGTTCTTC	CASSLEGPGEQFF
NA	TRBV9	TRBJ1-5	NA	TGTGCCAGCAGCGTAGCTGCCCGGGAAAGCAATCAGCCCCAGCATTTT	CASSVAARESNQPQHF
TRBD1	TRBV9	TRBJ1-1	NA	TGTGCCAGCAGCGGCGGGACAGGGGTGCGTGGCTTT	CASSGGTGVRGF
NA	TRBV27	TRBJ2-5	NA	TGTGCCAGCAGTGCATATGCCAGGTACTTAGAGACCCAGTACTTC	CASSAYARYLETQYF
NA	TRBV19	TRBJ1-6	NA	TGTGCCAGTAGTATTAGCGTCTCCTATAATTCACCCCTCCACTTT	CASSISVSYNSPLHF
TRBD2	TRBV5-4	TRBJ2-7	once	TGTGCCAGCAGCTTGGGGGAGACTAGCACGTGGGGACCGCAGTACTTC	CASSLGETSTWGPQYF
NA	TRBV5-5	TRBJ1-1	NA	TGTGCCAGCAGCTTGACCCAGGGAAGGACTGAAGCTTTCTTT	CASSLTQGRTEAFF
TRBD2	TRBV5-8	TRBJ2-3	once	TGTGCCAGCAGCTTGGCTGGCGGGGGGTTCACAGATACGCAGTATTTT	CASSLAGGGFTDTQYF
NA	TRBV5-8	TRBJ1-4	NA	TGTGCCAGCAGCTTGGCCAAGGGTATTGGGATCGAAGAAAAACTGTTTTTT	CASSLAKGIGIEEKLFF
NA	TRBV4-3	TRBJ1-2	few	TGCGCCAGCAGCCAAGATTTGCGGCAGGGGCTTGGCTACACCTTC	CASSQDLRQGLGYTF
TRBD2	TRBV11-2	TRBJ2-7	NA	TGTGCCAGCAGCCAGACTAGCGGGAGCTACGAGCAGTACTTC	CASSQTSGSYEQYF
NA	TRBV19	TRBJ1-5	NA	TGTGCCAGTAAGGGAAGGGGGAATCAGCCCCAGCATTTT	CASKGRGNQPQHF
NA	TRBV25-1	TRBJ1-5	NA	TGTGCCAGCAGTGAATTCGGGAGCAATCAGCCCCAGCATTTT	CASSEFGSNQPQHF
NA	TRBV7-6	TRBJ2-5	NA	TGTGCCAGCAGCCTGCCCCAAGAGACCCAGTACTTC	CASSLPQETQYF
TRBD1	TRBV5-4	TRBJ2-1	NA	TGTGCCAGCAGTCCTCGAGCGGGACAGGGAGTCAATGAGCAGTTCTTC	CASSPRAGQGVNEQFF
NA	TRBV4-3	TRBJ1-3	NA	TGCGCCAGCAGCCGGGGGACTGATGGAAACACCATATATTTT	CASSRGTDGNTIYF
TRBD1	TRBV7-2	TRBJ1-2	once	TGTGCCAGCAGCTCTAGGCAGGGGGGCGGCTACACCTTC	CASSSRQGGGYTF
NA	TRBV5-1	TRBJ2-3	NA	TGCGCCAGCAGCTTGGGGACTAGCACAGATACGCAGTATTTT	CASSLGTSTDTQYF
NA	TRBV21-1	TRBJ1-6	NA	TGTGCCTCCAAGGGTTCACCCCTCCACTTT	CASKGSPLHF
TRBD1	TRBV5-1	TRBJ2-7	NA	TGCGCCAGCAGCTCAGGACAGGTTGGAAACGAGCAGTACTTC	CASSSGQVGNEQYF
NA	TRBV28	TRBJ1-2	NA	TGTGCCACGGGGATTAACTATGGCTACACCTTC	CATGINYGYTF
NA	TRBV11-2	TRBJ2-2	once	TGTGCCAGCAGCTTAGAGGGATTAGGCAGGTATAGCAGGGAGCTGTTTTTT	CASSLEGLGRYSRELFF
TRBD2	TRBV18	TRBJ2-5	NA	TGTGCCAGCTCACCGCGACTAGCGGGGGGCCAAGAGACCCAGTACTTC	CASSPRLAGGQETQYF
NA	TRBV5-6	TRBJ2-1	few	TGTGCCAGCAGCTTTGAATACAATGAGCAGTTCTTC	CASSFEYNEQFF
TRBD1	TRBV9	TRBJ2-7	NA	TGTGCCAGCAGCGTAGAGGGTGGGGACAGGGTCTACGAGCAGTACTTC	CASSVEGGDRVYEQYF
TRBD1	TRBV2	TRBJ2-5	NA	TGTGCCGGCAGTGAAGGACAGGGGGCTTTTGAGACCCAGTACTTC	CAGSEGQGAFETQYF
TRBD1	TRBV11-3	TRBJ2-3	NA	TGTGCCAGCAGCTTAGCAGGGGGCACGACAGATACGCAGTATTTT	CASSLAGGTTDTQYF
TRBD2	TRBV7-9	TRBJ2-1	NA	TGTGCCAGCAGCTCCTACGGACTAGCGGGGGTCTACAATGAGCAGTTCTTC	CASSSYGLAGVYNEQFF
NA	TRBV11-2	TRBJ2-7	NA	TGTGCCAGCAGCAAAACAGGGTTTGAGCAGTACTTC	CASSKTGFEQYF
NA	TRBV6-4	TRBJ1-1	NA	TGTGCCAGCCGATCTACGGGGGAAGGGTTCACTGAAGCTTTCTTT	CASRSTGEGFTEAFF
NA	TRBV18	TRBJ2-1	NA	TGTGCCAGCTCAGCCAACTCAGACCCAAGCAGCCGGCAGTTCTTC	CASSANSDPSSRQFF
TRBD1	TRBV19	TRBJ1-4	NA	TGTGCCAGTAGTTCCCGGACAGGGGGCGGTGAAAAACTGTTTTTT	CASSSRTGGGEKLFF
TRBD1	TRBV5-1	TRBJ2-2	NA	TGCGCCAGCAGCTCAAGGACAGGGTTGAGTTCCGGGGAGCTGTTTTTT	CASSSRTGLSSGELFF
NA	TRBV5-1	TRBJ1-4	once	TGCGCCAGCAGCTTGGCCGTGTCAGGGTTAAATGAAAAACTGTTTTTT	CASSLAVSGLNEKLFF
TRBD2	TRBV29-1	TRBJ2-3	NA	TGCAGCGTAGCGGGGGCCAGCACAGATACGCAGTATTTT	CSVAGASTDTQYF
TRBD1	TRBV6-5	TRBJ1-2	NA	TGTGCCAGCGCCGGACAGGGCCTGCGATCCTATGGCTACACCTTC	CASAGQGLRSYGYTF
NA	TRBV6-4	TRBJ2-1	NA	TGTGCCAGCAGGCCCATACAGGGATTCGGGCGCTGGCTCTTC	CASRPIQGFGRWLF